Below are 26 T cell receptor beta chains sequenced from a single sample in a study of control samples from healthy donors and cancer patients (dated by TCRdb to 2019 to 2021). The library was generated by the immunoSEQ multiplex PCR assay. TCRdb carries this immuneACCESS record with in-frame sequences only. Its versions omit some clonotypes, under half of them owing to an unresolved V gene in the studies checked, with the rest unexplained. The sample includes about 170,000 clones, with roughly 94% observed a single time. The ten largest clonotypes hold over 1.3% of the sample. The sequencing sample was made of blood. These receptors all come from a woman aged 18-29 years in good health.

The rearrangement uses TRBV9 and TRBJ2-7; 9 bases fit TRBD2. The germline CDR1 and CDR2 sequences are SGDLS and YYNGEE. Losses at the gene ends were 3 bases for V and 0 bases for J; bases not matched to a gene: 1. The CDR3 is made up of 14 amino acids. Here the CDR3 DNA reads TGTGCCAGCAGCGGTAGCGGGAGCTCCTACGAGCAGTACTTC. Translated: CASSGSGSSYEQYF.

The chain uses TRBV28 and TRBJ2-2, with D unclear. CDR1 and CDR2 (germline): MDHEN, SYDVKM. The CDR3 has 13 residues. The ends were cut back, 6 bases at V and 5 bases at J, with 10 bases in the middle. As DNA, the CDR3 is TGTGCCAGCAGACCCACAGTTACCGGGGAGCTGTTTTTT. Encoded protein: CASRPTVTGELFF.

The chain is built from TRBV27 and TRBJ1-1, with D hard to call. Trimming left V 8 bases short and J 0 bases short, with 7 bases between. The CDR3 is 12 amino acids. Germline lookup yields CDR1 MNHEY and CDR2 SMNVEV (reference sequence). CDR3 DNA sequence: TGTGCCAGCTCCAACATGAACACTGAAGCTTTCTTT. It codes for CASSNMNTEAFF.

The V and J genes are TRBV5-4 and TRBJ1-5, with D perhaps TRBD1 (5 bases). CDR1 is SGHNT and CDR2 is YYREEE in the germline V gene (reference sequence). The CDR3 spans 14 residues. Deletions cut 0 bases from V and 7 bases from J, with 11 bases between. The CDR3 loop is CASSLAGREQPQHF. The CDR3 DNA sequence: TGTGCCAGCAGCTTGGCCGGCAGGGAACAGCCCCAGCATTTT.

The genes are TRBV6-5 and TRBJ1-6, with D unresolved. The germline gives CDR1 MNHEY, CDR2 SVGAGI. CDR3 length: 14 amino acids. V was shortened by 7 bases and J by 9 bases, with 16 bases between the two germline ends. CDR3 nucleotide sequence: TGTGCCAGCAATCCCCGGGAAGCGAGTTCACCCCTCCACTTT. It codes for CASNPREASSPLHF.

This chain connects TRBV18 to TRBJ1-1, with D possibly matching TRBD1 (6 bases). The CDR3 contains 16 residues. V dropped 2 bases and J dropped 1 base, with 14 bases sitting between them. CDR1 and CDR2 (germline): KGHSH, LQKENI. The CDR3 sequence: CASSPTAPGQNTEAFF. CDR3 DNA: TGTGCCAGCTCACCAACGGCGCCGGGACAGAACACTGAAGCTTTCTTT.

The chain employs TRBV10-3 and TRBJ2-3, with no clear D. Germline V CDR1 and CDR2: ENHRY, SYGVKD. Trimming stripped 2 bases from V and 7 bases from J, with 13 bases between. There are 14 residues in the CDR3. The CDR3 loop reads CAISESENRNTQYF. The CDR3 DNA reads TGTGCCATCAGTGAGAGCGAGAATCGGAATACGCAGTATTTT.

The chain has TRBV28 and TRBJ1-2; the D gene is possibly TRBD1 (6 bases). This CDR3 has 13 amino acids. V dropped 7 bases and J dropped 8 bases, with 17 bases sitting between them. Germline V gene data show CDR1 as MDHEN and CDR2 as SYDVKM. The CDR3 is CASNAGDPLGYTF. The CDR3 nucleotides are TGTGCCAGCAACGCAGGGGACCCACTAGGCTACACCTTC.

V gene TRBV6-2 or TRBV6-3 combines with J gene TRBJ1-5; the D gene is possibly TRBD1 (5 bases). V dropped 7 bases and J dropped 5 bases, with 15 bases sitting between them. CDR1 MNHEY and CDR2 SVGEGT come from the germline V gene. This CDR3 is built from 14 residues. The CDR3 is CASTPGRMDQPQHF. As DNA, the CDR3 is TGTGCCAGCACCCCGGGACGAATGGATCAGCCCCAGCATTTT.

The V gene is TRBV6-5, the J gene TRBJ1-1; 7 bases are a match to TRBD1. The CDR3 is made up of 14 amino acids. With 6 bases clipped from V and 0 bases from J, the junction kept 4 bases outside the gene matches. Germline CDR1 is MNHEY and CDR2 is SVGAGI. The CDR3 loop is CASRRGQMNTEAFF. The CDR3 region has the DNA TGTGCCAGCAGAAGGGGACAGATGAACACTGAAGCTTTCTTT.

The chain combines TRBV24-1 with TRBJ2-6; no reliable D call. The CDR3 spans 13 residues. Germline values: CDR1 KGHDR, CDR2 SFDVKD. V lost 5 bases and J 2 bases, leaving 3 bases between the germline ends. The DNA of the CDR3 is TGTGCCACCAGTGGTGCTGGGGCCAACGTCCTGACTTTC. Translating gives CATSGAGANVLTF.

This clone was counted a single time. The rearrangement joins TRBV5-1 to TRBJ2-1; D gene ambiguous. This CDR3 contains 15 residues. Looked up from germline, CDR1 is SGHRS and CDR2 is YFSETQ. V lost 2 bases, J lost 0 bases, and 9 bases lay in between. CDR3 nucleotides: TGCGCCAGCAGCTTACTGTCTCTCTCCTACAATGAGCAGTTCTTC. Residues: CASSLLSLSYNEQFF.

The CDR3 is CASSVGPRSDNEQFF. CDR3 nucleotides: TGTGCCAGCAGCGTAGGCCCCCGTTCGGACAATGAGCAGTTCTTC. The chain has TRBV9 and TRBJ2-1; D remains unclear. This CDR3 is 15 amino acids long. In germline, CDR1 is SGDLS, CDR2 YYNGEE. V lost 0 bases and J lost 5, with 12 bases in between.

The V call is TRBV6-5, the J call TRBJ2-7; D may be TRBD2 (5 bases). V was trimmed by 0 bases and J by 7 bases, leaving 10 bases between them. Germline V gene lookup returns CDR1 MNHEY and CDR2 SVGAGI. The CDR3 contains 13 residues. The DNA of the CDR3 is TGTGCCAGCAGTTACTCTAGAGGGAAAGAGCAGTACTTC. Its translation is CASSYSRGKEQYF.

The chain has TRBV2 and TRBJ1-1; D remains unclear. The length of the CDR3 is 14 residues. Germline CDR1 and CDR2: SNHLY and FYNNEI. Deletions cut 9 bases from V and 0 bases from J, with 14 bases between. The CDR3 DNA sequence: TGTGCCAGTATAGGGCGGGCCTTGAACACTGAAGCTTTCTTT. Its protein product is CASIGRALNTEAFF. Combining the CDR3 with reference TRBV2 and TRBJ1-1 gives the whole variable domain EPEVTQTPSHQVTQMGQEVILRCVPISNHLYFYWYRQILGQKVEFLVSFYNNEISEKSEIFDDQFSVERPDGSNFTLKIRSTKLEDSAMYFCASIGRALNTEAFFGQGTRLTVV.

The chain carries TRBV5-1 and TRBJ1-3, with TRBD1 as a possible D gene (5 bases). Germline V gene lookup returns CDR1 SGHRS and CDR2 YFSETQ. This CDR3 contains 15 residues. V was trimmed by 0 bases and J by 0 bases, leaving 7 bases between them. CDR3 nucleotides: TGCGCCAGCAGCTTGGAAAGGGGCTCTGGAAACACCATATATTTT. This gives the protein CASSLERGSGNTIYF.

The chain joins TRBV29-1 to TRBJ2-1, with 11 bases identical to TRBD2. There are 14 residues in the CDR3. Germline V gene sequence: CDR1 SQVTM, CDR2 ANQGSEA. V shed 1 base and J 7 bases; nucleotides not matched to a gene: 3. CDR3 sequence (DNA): TGCAGCGTTGAAGGACTAGCGGGATCTAATGAGCAGTTCTTC. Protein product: CSVEGLAGSNEQFF.

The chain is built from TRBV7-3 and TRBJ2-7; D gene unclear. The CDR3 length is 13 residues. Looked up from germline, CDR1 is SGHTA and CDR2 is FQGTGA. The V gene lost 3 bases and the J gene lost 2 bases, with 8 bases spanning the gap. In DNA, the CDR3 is TGTGCCAGCAGCTTGAACAACCCCTACGAGCAGTACTTC. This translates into CASSLNNPYEQYF.

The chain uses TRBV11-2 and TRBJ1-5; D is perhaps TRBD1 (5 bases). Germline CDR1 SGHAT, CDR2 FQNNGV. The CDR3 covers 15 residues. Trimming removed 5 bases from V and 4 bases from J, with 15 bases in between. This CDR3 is CASSTSGTDNQPQHF. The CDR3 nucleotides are TGTGCCAGCAGCACCTCCGGGACGGATAATCAGCCCCAGCATTTT. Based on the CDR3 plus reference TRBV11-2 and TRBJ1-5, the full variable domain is EAGVAQSPRYKIIEKRQSVAFWCNPISGHATLYWYQQILGQGPKLLIQFQNNGVVDDSQLPKDRFSAERLKGVDSTLKIQPAKLEDSAVYLCASSTSGTDNQPQHFGDGTRLSIL.

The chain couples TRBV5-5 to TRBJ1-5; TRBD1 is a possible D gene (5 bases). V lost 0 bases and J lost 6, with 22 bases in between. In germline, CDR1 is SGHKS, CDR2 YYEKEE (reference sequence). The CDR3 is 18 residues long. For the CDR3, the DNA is TGTGCCAGCAGCTTGGAGCCCCTCCAGGGATCAATAGGTCAGCCCCAGCATTTT. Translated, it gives CASSLEPLQGSIGQPQHF. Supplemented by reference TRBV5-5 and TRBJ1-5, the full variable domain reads DAGVTQSPTHLIKTRGQQVTLRCSPISGHKSVSWYQQVLGQGPQFIFQYYEKEERGRGNFPDRFSARQFPNYSSELNVNALLLGDSALYLCASSLEPLQGSIGQPQHFGDGTRLSIL.

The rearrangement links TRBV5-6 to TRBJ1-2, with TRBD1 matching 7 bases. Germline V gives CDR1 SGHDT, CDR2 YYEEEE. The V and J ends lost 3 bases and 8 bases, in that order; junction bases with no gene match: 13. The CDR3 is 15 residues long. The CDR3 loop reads CASSYELTGYQGYTF. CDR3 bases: TGTGCCAGCAGCTACGAGTTGACAGGGTATCAGGGCTACACCTTC.

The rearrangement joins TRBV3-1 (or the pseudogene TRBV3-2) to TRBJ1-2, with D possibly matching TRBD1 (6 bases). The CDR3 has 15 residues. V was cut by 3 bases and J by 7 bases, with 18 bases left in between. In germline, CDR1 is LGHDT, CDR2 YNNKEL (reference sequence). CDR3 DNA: TGTGCCAGCAGCCACCTCCCGAGGGGGGCGCGTGGCTACACCTTC. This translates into CASSHLPRGARGYTF.

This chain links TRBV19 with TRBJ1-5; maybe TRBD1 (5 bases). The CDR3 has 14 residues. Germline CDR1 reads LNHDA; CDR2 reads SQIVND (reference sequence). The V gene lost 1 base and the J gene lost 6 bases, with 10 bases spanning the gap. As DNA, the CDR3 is TGTGCCAGTAGTATAGGGGAAGGGGTTCAGCCCCAGCATTTT. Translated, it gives CASSIGEGVQPQHF.

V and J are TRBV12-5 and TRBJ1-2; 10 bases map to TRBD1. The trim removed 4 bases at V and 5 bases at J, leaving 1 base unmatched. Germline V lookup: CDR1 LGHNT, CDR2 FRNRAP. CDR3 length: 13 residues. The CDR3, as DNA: TGTGCTAGTGGTTCGGACAGGGGGTATGGCTACACCTTC. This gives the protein CASGSDRGYGYTF.

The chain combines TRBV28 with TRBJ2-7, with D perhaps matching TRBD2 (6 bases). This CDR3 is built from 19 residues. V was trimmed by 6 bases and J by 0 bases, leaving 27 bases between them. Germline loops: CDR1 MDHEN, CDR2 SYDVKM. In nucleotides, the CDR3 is TGTGCCAGCAGCCCGGGGTGGGGGACTGTACCGAGGAGCTCCTACGAGCAGTACTTC. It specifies CASSPGWGTVPRSSYEQYF.

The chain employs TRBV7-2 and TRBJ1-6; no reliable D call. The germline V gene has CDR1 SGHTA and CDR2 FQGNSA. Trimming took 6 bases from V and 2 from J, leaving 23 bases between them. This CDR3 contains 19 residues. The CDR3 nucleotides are TGTGCCAGCAGGACACCGGGCTTTAGTCCCTCTGCCTATAATTCACCCCTCCACTTT. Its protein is CASRTPGFSPSAYNSPLHF. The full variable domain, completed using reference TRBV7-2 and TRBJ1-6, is GAGVSQSPSNKVTEKGKDVELRCDPISGHTALYWYRQSLGQGLEFLIYFQGNSAPDKSGLPSDRFSAERTGGSVSTLTIQRTQQEDSAVYLCASRTPGFSPSAYNSPLHFGNGTRLTVT.